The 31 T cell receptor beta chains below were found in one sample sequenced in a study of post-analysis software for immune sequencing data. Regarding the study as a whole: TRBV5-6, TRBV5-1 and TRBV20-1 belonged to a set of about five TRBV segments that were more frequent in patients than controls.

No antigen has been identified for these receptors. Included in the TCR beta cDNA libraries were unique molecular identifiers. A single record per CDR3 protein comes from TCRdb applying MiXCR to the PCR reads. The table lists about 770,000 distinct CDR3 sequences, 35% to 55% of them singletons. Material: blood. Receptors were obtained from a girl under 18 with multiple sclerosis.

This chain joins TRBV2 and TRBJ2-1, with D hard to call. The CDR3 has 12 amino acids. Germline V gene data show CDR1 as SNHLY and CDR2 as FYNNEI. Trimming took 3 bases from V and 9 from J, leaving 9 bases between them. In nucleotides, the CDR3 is TGTGCCAGCAGTGACATGAAACGTGAGCAGTTCTTC. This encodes CASSDMKREQFF.

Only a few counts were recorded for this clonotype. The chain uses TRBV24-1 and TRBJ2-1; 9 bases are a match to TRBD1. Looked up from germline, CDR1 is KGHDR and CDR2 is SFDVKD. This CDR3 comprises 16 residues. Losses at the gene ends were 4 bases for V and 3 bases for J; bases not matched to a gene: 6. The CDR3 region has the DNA TGTGCCACCAGTGACGTTACAGGGGGCAACTACAATGAGCAGTTCTTC. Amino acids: CATSDVTGGNYNEQFF.

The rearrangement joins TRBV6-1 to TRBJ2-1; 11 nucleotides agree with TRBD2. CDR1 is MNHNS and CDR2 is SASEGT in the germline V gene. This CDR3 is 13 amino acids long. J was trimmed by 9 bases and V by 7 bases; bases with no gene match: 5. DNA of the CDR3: TGTGCCAGCATAGGCCTAGCGGGGGGTGAGCAGTTCTTC. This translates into CASIGLAGGEQFF.

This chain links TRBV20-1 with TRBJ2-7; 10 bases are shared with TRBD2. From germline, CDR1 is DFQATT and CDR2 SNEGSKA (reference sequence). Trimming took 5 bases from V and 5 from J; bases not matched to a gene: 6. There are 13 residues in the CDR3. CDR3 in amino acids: CSALSGRGNEQYF. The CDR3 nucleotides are TGCAGTGCTCTGAGCGGGAGGGGTAACGAGCAGTACTTC.

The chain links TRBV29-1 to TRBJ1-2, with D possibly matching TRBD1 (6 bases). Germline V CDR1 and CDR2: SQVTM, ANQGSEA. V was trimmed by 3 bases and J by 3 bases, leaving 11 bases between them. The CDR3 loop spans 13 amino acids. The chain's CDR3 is CSVDGQSYYGYTF. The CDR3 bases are TGCAGCGTTGATGGACAGTCCTACTATGGCTACACCTTC.

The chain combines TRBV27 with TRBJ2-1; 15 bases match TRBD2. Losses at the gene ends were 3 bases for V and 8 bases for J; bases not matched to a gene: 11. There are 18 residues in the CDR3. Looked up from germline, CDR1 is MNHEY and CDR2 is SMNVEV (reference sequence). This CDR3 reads CASSLRTSGRGWGDEQFF. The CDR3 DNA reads TGTGCCAGCAGTTTGCGGACTAGCGGGAGGGGGTGGGGCGATGAGCAGTTCTTC.

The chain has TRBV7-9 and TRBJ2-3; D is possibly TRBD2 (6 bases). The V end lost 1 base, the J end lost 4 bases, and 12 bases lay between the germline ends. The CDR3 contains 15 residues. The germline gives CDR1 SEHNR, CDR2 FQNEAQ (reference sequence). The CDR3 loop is CASSLVSRRADTQYF. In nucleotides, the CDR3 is TGTGCCAGCAGCTTAGTTTCCAGGAGGGCAGATACGCAGTATTTT.

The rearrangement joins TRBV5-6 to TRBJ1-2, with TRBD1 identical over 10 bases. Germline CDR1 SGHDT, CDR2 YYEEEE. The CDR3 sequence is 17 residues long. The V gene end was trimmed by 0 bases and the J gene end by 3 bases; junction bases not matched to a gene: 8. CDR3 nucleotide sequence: TGTGCCAGCAGCTTGGACCAACGGACAGGGGGGGACTATGGCTACACCTTC. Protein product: CASSLDQRTGGDYGYTF.

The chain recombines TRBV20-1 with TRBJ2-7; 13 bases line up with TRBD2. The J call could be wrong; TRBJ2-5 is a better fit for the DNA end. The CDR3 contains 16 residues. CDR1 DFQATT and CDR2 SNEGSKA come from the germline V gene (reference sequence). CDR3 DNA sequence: TGCAGTGCTACAGGACTAGCGGGAGAGGGGCGTGAGACCCAGTACTTC. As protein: CSATGLAGEGRETQYF.

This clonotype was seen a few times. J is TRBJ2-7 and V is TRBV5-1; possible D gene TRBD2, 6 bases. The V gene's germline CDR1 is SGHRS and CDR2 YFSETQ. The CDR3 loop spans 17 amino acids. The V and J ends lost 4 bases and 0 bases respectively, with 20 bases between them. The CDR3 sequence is CASSPRDFFQSSYEQYF. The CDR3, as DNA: TGCGCCAGCAGCCCCCGGGACTTTTTCCAGAGCTCCTACGAGCAGTACTTC.

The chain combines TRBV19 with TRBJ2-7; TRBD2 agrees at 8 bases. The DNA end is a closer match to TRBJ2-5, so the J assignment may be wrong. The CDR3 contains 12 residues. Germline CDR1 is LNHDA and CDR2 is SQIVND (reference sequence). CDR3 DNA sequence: TGTGCCACGAGCGGGAGTTCAGAGACCCAGTACTTC. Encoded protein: CATSGSSETQYF.

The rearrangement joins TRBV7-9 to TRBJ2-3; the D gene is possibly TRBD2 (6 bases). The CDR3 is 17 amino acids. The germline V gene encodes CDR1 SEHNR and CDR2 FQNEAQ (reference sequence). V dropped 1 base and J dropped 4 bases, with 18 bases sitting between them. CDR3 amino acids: CASSLGGGGSLADTQYF. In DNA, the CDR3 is TGTGCCAGCAGCTTAGGTGGCGGAGGGAGTTTGGCAGATACGCAGTATTTT.

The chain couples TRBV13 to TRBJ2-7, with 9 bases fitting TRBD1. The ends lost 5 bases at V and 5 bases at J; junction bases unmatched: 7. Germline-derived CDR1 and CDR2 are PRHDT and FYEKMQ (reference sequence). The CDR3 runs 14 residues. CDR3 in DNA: TGTGCCAGCAGCCACAGGGGGCGCGCAGACGAGCAGTACTTC. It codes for CASSHRGRADEQYF.

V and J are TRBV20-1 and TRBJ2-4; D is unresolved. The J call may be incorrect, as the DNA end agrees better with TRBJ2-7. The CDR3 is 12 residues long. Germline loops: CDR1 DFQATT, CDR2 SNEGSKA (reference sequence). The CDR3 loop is CSAISRTYEQYF. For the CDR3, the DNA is TGCAGTGCTATTTCCAGGACCTACGAGCAGTACTTC.

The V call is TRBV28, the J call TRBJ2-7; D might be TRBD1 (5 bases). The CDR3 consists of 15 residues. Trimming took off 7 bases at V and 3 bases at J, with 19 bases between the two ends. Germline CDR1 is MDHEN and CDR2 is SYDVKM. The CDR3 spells CASKPQVGLVYEQYF. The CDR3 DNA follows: TGTGCCAGCAAACCTCAAGTGGGGCTCGTCTACGAGCAGTACTTC.

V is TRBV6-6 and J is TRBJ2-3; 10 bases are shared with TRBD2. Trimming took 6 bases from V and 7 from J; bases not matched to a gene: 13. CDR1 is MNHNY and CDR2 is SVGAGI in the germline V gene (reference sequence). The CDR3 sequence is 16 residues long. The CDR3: CASRSSPLAGVNTQYF. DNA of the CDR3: TGTGCCAGCAGATCCTCCCCTCTAGCGGGAGTGAATACGCAGTATTTT.

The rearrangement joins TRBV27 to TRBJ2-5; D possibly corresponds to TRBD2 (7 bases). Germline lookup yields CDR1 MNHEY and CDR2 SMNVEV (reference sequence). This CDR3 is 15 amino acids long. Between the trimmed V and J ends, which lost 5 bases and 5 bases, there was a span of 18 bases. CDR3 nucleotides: TGTGCCAGCAGTCCCCGGAGGGGGGGAGTGGAGACCCAGTACTTC. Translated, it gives CASSPRRGGVETQYF.

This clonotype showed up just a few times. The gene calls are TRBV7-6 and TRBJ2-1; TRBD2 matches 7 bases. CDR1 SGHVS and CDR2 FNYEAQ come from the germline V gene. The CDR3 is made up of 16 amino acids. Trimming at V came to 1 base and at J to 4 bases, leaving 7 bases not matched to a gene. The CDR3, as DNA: TGTGCCAGCAGCTTAGGGAGCCAGGGAGGGTACAATGAGCAGTTCTTC. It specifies CASSLGSQGGYNEQFF.

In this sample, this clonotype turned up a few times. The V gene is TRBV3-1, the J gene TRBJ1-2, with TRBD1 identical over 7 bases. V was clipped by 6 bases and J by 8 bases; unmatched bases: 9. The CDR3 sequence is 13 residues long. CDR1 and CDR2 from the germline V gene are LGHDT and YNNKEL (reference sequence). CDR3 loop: CASSTTGQAGYTF. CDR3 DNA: TGTGCCAGCAGTACGACAGGGCAGGCGGGCTACACCTTC.

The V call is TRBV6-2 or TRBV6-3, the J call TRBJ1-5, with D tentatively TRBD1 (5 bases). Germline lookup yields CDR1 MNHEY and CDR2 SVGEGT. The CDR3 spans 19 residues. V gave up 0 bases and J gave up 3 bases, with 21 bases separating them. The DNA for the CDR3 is TGTGCCAGCAGTTACTCGAGGGTTTTAGCAGGGCTACCCAATCAGCCCCAGCATTTT. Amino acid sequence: CASSYSRVLAGLPNQPQHF.

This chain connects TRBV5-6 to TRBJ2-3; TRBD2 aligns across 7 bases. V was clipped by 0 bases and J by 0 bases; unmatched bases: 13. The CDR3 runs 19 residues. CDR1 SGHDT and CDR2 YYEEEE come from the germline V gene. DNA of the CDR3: TGTGCCAGCAGCTTGGTTTATCCAGCGGGAACAATTAGCACAGATACGCAGTATTTT. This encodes CASSLVYPAGTISTDTQYF.

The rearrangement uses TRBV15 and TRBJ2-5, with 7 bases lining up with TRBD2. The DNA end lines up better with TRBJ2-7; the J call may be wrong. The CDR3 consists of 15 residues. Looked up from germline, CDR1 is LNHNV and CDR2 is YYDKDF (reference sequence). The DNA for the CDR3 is TGTGCCACCAGCAGGGAGCGGGGCAAACCCTACGAGCAGTACTTC. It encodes CATSRERGKPYEQYF.

The CDR3 reads CASSHTMGWYGYTF. DNA for the CDR3: TGTGCCAGCAGCCACACCATGGGATGGTATGGCTACACCTTC. The chain employs TRBV12-3 or TRBV12-4 and TRBJ1-2, with no clear D. The V end was cut by 6 bases, the J end by 5 bases, with 16 bases between. The CDR3 is 14 amino acids.

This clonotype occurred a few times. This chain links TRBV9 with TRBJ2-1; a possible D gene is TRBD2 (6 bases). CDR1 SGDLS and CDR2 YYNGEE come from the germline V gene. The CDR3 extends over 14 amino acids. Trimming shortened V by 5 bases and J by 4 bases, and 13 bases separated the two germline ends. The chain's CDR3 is CASRPGLPYNEQFF. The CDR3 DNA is TGTGCCAGCAGACCGGGACTCCCGTACAATGAGCAGTTCTTC.

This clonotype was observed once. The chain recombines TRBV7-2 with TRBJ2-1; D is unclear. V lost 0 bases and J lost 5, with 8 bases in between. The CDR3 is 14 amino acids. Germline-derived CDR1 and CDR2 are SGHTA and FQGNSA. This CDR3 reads CASSLAWGNNEQFF. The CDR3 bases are TGTGCCAGCAGCTTAGCGTGGGGTAACAATGAGCAGTTCTTC.

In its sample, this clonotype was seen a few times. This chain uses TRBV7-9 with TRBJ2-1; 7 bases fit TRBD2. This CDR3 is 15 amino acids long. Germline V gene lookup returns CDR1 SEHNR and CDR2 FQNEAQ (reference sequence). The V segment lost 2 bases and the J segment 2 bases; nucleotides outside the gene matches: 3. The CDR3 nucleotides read TGTGCCAGCAGCTTACCGGGAGGTACCTACAATGAGCAGTTCTTC. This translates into CASSLPGGTYNEQFF.

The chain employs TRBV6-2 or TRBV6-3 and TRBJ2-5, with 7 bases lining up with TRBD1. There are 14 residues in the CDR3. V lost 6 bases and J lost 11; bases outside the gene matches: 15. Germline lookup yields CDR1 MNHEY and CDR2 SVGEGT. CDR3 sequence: CASSPGTNQGEQYF. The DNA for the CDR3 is TGTGCCAGCAGCCCCGGGACCAACCAGGGGGAGCAGTACTTC.

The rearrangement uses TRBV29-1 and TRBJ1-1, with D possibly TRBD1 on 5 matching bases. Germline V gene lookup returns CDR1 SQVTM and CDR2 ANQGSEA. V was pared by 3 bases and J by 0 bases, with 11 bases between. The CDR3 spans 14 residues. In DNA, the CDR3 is TGCAGCGTTGATGGACACGGGATGAACACTGAAGCTTTCTTT. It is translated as CSVDGHGMNTEAFF.

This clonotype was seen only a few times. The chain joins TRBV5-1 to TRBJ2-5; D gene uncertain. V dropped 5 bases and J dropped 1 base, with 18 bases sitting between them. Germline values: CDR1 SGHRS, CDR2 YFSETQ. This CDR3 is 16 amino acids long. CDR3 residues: CASSPERGRSQETQYF. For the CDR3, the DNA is TGCGCCAGCAGTCCCGAGAGAGGTCGCTCCCAAGAGACCCAGTACTTC.

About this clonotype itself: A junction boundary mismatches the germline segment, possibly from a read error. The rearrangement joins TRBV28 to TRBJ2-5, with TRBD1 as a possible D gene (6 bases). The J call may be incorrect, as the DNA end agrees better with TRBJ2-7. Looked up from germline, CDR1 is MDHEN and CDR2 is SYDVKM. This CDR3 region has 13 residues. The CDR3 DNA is TGTGCCAGCACTTTAACAGGGAGATACGAGCAGTACTTC. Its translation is CASTLTGRYEQYF.

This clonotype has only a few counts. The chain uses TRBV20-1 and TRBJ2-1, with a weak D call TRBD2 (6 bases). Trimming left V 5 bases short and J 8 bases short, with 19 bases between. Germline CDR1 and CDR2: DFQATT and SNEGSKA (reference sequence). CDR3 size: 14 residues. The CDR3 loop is CSAEAWEERDEQFF. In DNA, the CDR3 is TGCAGTGCTGAGGCCTGGGAGGAGCGGGATGAGCAGTTCTTC.